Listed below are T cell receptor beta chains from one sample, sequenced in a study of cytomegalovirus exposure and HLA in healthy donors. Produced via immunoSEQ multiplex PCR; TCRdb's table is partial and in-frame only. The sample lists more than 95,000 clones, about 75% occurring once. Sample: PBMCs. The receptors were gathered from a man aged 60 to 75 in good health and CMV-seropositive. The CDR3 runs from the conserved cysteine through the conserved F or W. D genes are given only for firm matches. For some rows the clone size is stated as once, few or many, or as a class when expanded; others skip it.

CDR3aa: CAISAPGQPNLF
CDR3nt: TGTGCCATCAGTGCTCCGGGACAGCCGAACCTATTC
len: 12
v_gene: TRBV10-3
j_gene: TRBJ1-2
d_gene: TRBD1
abundance: NA

CDR3aa: CASSPPGPSNEQYF
CDR3nt: TGTGCCAGCAGCCCTCCGGGTCCAAGCAACGAGCAGTACTTC
len: 14
v_gene: TRBV5-4
j_gene: TRBJ2-7
d_gene: NA
abundance: NA

CDR3aa: CASSIGQVGISEQYF
CDR3nt: TGTGCCAGTAGTATTGGACAGGTCGGGATATCCGAGCAGTACTTC
len: 15
v_gene: TRBV19
j_gene: TRBJ2-7
d_gene: TRBD1
abundance: once

CDR3aa: CASSQDQQGGYGYTF
CDR3nt: TGTGCCAGCAGCCAAGATCAACAGGGTGGCTATGGCTACACCTTC
len: 15
v_gene: TRBV4-2
j_gene: TRBJ1-2
d_gene: NA
abundance: NA

CDR3aa: CASWGQLRDEQYF
CDR3nt: TGTGCCAGCTGGGGACAGCTAAGAGACGAGCAGTACTTC
len: 13
v_gene: TRBV21-1
j_gene: TRBJ2-7
d_gene: NA
abundance: few

CDR3aa: CASSRGLLADTQYF
CDR3nt: TGTGCCAGTAGTAGGGGGCTGTTGGCAGATACGCAGTATTTT
len: 14
v_gene: TRBV19
j_gene: TRBJ2-3
d_gene: NA
abundance: NA

CDR3aa: CAISRQGGNYGYTF
CDR3nt: TGTGCCATCAGCCGACAGGGGGGAAACTATGGCTACACCTTC
len: 14
v_gene: TRBV10-3
j_gene: TRBJ1-2
d_gene: TRBD1
abundance: NA

CDR3aa: CASTRGSEKLFF
CDR3nt: TGTGCCAGCACCAGGGGTTCTGAAAAACTGTTTTTT
len: 12
v_gene: TRBV2
j_gene: TRBJ1-4
d_gene: NA
abundance: few

CDR3aa: CASSLGRRANTGELFF
CDR3nt: TGTGCCAGCAGTTTAGGTCGGCGGGCGAACACCGGGGAGCTGTTTTTT
len: 16
v_gene: TRBV27
j_gene: TRBJ2-2
d_gene: NA
abundance: NA

CDR3aa: CASSLRPDIVGETQYF
CDR3nt: TGTGCCAGCAGCCTCCGCCCGGACATCGTCGGAGAGACCCAGTACTTC
len: 16
v_gene: TRBV7-9
j_gene: TRBJ2-5
d_gene: NA
abundance: NA

CDR3aa: CASSYRGTETQYF
CDR3nt: TGTGCCAGCAGTTACAGGGGTACGGAGACCCAGTACTTC
len: 13
v_gene: TRBV6-7
j_gene: TRBJ2-5
d_gene: NA
abundance: NA

CDR3aa: CASSEEAGALPETQYF
CDR3nt: TGTGCCAGCAGTGAAGAGGCGGGGGCGCTCCCAGAGACCCAGTACTTC
len: 16
v_gene: TRBV2
j_gene: TRBJ2-5
d_gene: NA
abundance: once

CDR3aa: CASSLVFGTGELFF
CDR3nt: TGTGCCAGCAGCTTAGTTTTCGGGACCGGGGAGCTGTTTTTT
len: 14
v_gene: TRBV7-2
j_gene: TRBJ2-2
d_gene: NA
abundance: NA

CDR3aa: CASSQAGTGGGGYTF
CDR3nt: TGCGCCAGCAGCCAGGCCGGGACAGGGGGAGGTGGCTACACCTTC
len: 15
v_gene: TRBV4-3
j_gene: TRBJ1-2
d_gene: TRBD1
abundance: NA

CDR3aa: CASSATQGIQYF
CDR3nt: TGTGCCTCCTCGGCCACGCAGGGCATTCAGTACTTC
len: 12
v_gene: TRBV6-6
j_gene: TRBJ2-4
d_gene: NA
abundance: NA

CDR3aa: CSVEGQGKGYTF
CDR3nt: TGCAGCGTTGAGGGCCAGGGGAAGGGCTACACCTTC
len: 12
v_gene: TRBV29-1
j_gene: TRBJ1-2
d_gene: NA
abundance: NA

CDR3aa: CASSRDRQGESYEQYF
CDR3nt: TGCGCCAGCAGCAGGGACAGACAGGGGGAATCCTACGAGCAGTACTTC
len: 16
v_gene: TRBV5-1
j_gene: TRBJ2-7
d_gene: TRBD1
abundance: NA

CDR3aa: CASSLSRDEGNTIYF
CDR3nt: TGTGCCAGCAGCTTATCCAGGGATGAAGGAAACACCATATATTTT
len: 15
v_gene: TRBV7-3
j_gene: TRBJ1-3
d_gene: NA
abundance: NA

CDR3aa: CASSARGGFANEQYF
CDR3nt: TGTGCCAGCAGCGCCCGAGGCGGATTTGCCAACGAGCAGTACTTC
len: 15
v_gene: TRBV9
j_gene: TRBJ2-7
d_gene: NA
abundance: NA

CDR3aa: CASSFQGESTEAFF
CDR3nt: TGCGCCAGCAGCTTCCAGGGTGAAAGTACTGAAGCTTTCTTT
len: 14
v_gene: TRBV5-1
j_gene: TRBJ1-1
d_gene: NA
abundance: NA

CDR3aa: CASSLVQQETQYF
CDR3nt: TGTGCCAGCTCACTGGTTCAGCAAGAGACCCAGTACTTC
len: 13
v_gene: TRBV18
j_gene: TRBJ2-5
d_gene: NA
abundance: NA

CDR3aa: CASRRDPTGHQPQHF
CDR3nt: TGCGCCAGCAGGCGCGACCCGACAGGGCATCAGCCCCAGCATTTT
len: 15
v_gene: TRBV5-1
j_gene: TRBJ1-5
d_gene: TRBD1
abundance: NA

CDR3aa: CASEGSRFGYTF
CDR3nt: TGTGCCAGCGAGGGTTCTCGTTTTGGCTACACCTTC
len: 12
v_gene: TRBV28
j_gene: TRBJ1-2
d_gene: NA
abundance: NA

CDR3aa: CASRSPGQITDTQYF
CDR3nt: TGTGCCAGCAGATCCCCGGGACAGATCACAGATACGCAGTATTTT
len: 15
v_gene: TRBV19
j_gene: TRBJ2-3
d_gene: TRBD1
abundance: NA

CDR3aa: CASSEMRGRGRTNEKLFF
CDR3nt: TGCGCCAGCAGCGAAATGAGGGGCAGGGGAAGAACTAATGAAAAACTGTTTTTT
len: 18
v_gene: TRBV5-1
j_gene: TRBJ1-4
d_gene: NA
abundance: few

CDR3aa: CASKGTAGVTYEQYF
CDR3nt: TGTGCCAGCAAGGGGACAGCGGGGGTGACCTACGAGCAGTACTTC
len: 15
v_gene: TRBV6-1
j_gene: TRBJ2-7
d_gene: NA
abundance: NA

CDR3aa: CASSVDLGQGVSQWF
CDR3nt: TGTGCCAGCAGCGTAGATCTGGGACAGGGCGTCTCTCAATGGTTC
len: 15
v_gene: TRBV9
j_gene: TRBJ1-2
d_gene: TRBD1
abundance: NA

CDR3aa: CASSPEAGYEQYF
CDR3nt: TGTGCCAGCAGCCCAGAGGCGGGCTACGAGCAGTACTTC
len: 13
v_gene: TRBV6-1
j_gene: TRBJ2-7
d_gene: NA
abundance: NA

CDR3aa: CASSPHRKVGQRDYGYTF
CDR3nt: TGTGCCAGCAGCCCCCACCGGAAGGTGGGACAGAGGGACTATGGCTACACCTTC
len: 18
v_gene: TRBV11-2
j_gene: TRBJ1-2
d_gene: TRBD1
abundance: NA

CDR3aa: CASSSLGGYGYTF
CDR3nt: TGTGCCAGCAGTTCTCTCGGGGGGTATGGCTACACCTTC
len: 13
v_gene: TRBV6-5
j_gene: TRBJ1-2
d_gene: NA
abundance: NA

CDR3aa: CASSQPFPRRKMNTEAFF
CDR3nt: TGCGCCAGCAGCCAACCCTTTCCTCGGAGGAAAATGAACACTGAAGCTTTCTTT
len: 18
v_gene: TRBV4-1
j_gene: TRBJ1-1
d_gene: NA
abundance: NA

CDR3aa: CASSPSRQDTEAFF
CDR3nt: TGTGCCAGCAGTCCTAGCAGACAAGATACTGAAGCTTTCTTT
len: 14
v_gene: TRBV6-5
j_gene: TRBJ1-1
d_gene: NA
abundance: NA

CDR3aa: CAWGGGASGYTF
CDR3nt: TGTGCCTGGGGAGGGGGGGCGAGTGGCTACACCTTC
len: 12
v_gene: TRBV30
j_gene: TRBJ1-2
d_gene: NA
abundance: NA

CDR3aa: CATSRDLLNTEAFF
CDR3nt: TGTGCCACCAGCAGAGATCTTTTGAACACTGAAGCTTTCTTT
len: 14
v_gene: TRBV15
j_gene: TRBJ1-1
d_gene: NA
abundance: NA

CDR3aa: CASSSPSAGNTEAFF
CDR3nt: TGTGCCAGCAGTTCCCCGTCAGCGGGGAACACTGAAGCTTTCTTT
len: 15
v_gene: TRBV6-5
j_gene: TRBJ1-1
d_gene: NA
abundance: once

CDR3aa: CASGQTANTEAFF
CDR3nt: TGTGCCAGCGGACAGACCGCGAACACTGAAGCTTTCTTT
len: 13
v_gene: TRBV18
j_gene: TRBJ1-1
d_gene: NA
abundance: NA

CDR3aa: CASSLALSGGADTQYF
CDR3nt: TGCGCCAGCAGCTTGGCCCTTAGCGGGGGGGCAGATACGCAGTATTTT
len: 16
v_gene: TRBV5-1
j_gene: TRBJ2-3
d_gene: TRBD2
abundance: once

CDR3aa: CASRRTGDEQYF
CDR3nt: TGTGCCAGCAGGAGGACAGGGGACGAGCAGTACTTC
len: 12
v_gene: TRBV6-1
j_gene: TRBJ2-7
d_gene: TRBD1
abundance: NA

CDR3aa: CASSLAPGQDYEQYF
CDR3nt: TGCGCCAGCAGCTTGGCCCCGGGACAGGACTACGAGCAGTACTTC
len: 15
v_gene: TRBV5-1
j_gene: TRBJ2-7
d_gene: TRBD1
abundance: NA

CDR3aa: CASRTGTDSPLHF
CDR3nt: TGCGCCAGCAGGACAGGGACTGATTCACCCCTCCACTTT
len: 13
v_gene: TRBV23-1
j_gene: TRBJ1-6
d_gene: TRBD1
abundance: NA

CDR3aa: CASSQQGADTEAFF
CDR3nt: TGTGCCAGCAGCCAACAGGGGGCCGACACTGAAGCTTTCTTT
len: 14
v_gene: TRBV4-2
j_gene: TRBJ1-1
d_gene: TRBD1
abundance: NA

CDR3aa: CAIQGQGKETQYF
CDR3nt: TGTGCCATTCAGGGACAGGGAAAAGAGACCCAGTACTTC
len: 13
v_gene: TRBV10-3
j_gene: TRBJ2-5
d_gene: TRBD1
abundance: NA

CDR3aa: CASSEYGRVGEKLFF
CDR3nt: TGTGCCAGCAGTGAATATGGCAGGGTCGGCGAAAAACTGTTTTTT
len: 15
v_gene: TRBV6-1
j_gene: TRBJ1-4
d_gene: NA
abundance: NA

CDR3aa: CSVEDLGRGQRGYTF
CDR3nt: TGCAGCGTTGAAGATCTGGGCAGGGGGCAACGGGGCTACACCTTC
len: 15
v_gene: TRBV29-1
j_gene: TRBJ1-2
d_gene: TRBD1
abundance: NA

CDR3aa: CASSLRQSETQYF
CDR3nt: TGTGCCAGCTCACTTCGACAGTCAGAGACCCAGTACTTC
len: 13
v_gene: TRBV18
j_gene: TRBJ2-5
d_gene: NA
abundance: once

CDR3aa: CASSQGGQGANEKLFF
CDR3nt: TGCGCCAGCAGCCAAGGAGGGCAGGGGGCTAATGAAAAACTGTTTTTT
len: 16
v_gene: TRBV4-3
j_gene: TRBJ1-4
d_gene: TRBD1
abundance: NA

CDR3aa: CASSLGGADNSPLHF
CDR3nt: TGCGCCAGCAGCTTAGGGGGCGCCGATAATTCACCCCTCCACTTT
len: 15
v_gene: TRBV5-1
j_gene: TRBJ1-6
d_gene: TRBD1
abundance: NA

CDR3aa: CSSSLTTVVYEQYF
CDR3nt: TGTTCCAGCAGCTTGACTACGGTGGTATACGAGCAGTACTTC
len: 14
v_gene: TRBV7-9
j_gene: TRBJ2-7
d_gene: NA
abundance: NA

CDR3aa: CASSSPDRGGVLTF
CDR3nt: TGTGCCAGCAGCTCACCGGACAGGGGGGGCGTCCTGACTTTC
len: 14
v_gene: TRBV13
j_gene: TRBJ2-6
d_gene: TRBD1
abundance: NA

CDR3aa: CASSQTNSYEQYF
CDR3nt: TGTGCCAGCAGTCAGACAAACTCCTACGAGCAGTACTTC
len: 13
v_gene: TRBV6-6
j_gene: TRBJ2-7
d_gene: NA
abundance: NA

CDR3aa: CASSQENMVNSGGWAFF
CDR3nt: TGTGCCAGCAGCCAAGAAAATATGGTGAACAGCGGGGGTTGGGCTTTCTTT
len: 17
v_gene: TRBV14
j_gene: TRBJ1-1
d_gene: NA
abundance: NA